This TCR beta chain emerged from a study of siplizumab effects on memory and regulatory T cells. Study conclusions and caveats: In controls, 26.9% of mappable alloreactive CD4+ clones were Treg-derived on average, versus about 69% with siplizumab. Alloreactive clones mapping to unstimulated subsets formed only a minor fraction.

With regard to this clone: The antigen is unknown.

The germline CDR1 and CDR2 sequences are LNHNV and YYDKDF (reference sequence). The CDR3 length is 14 residues. Germline trimming cut 1 base from V and 5 bases from J; bases unmatched to any gene: 5. Every sample had some 100,000 of its TCR templates assayed. Clones were read by immunoSEQ multiplex PCR, and TCRdb kept only the in-frame ones, dropping some. The table shows about 82,000 clones, with around 90% occurring only once. The chain joins TRBV15 to TRBJ2-7; TRBD1 aligns across 7 bases. This receptor was taken from a human donor in good health. Sequencing was performed on Tregs sorted from blood. CDR3 loop: CATSRGRGRNEQYF. As DNA, the CDR3 is TGTGCCACCAGCAGAGGAAGGGGGCGAAACGAGCAGTACTTC. Using reference TRBV15 and TRBJ2-7 for the parts outside the CDR3, the full variable domain is DAMVIQNPRYQVTQFGKPVTLSCSQTLNHNVMYWYQQKSSQAPKLLFHYYDKDFNNEADTPDNFQSRRPNTSFCFLDIRSPGLGDTAMYLCATSRGRGRNEQYFGPGTRLTVT.